The TCR beta chain under discussion was sequenced for a study of technical replicates of blood from a handful of donors. CDR3 length: 14 amino acids. V was pared by 4 bases and J by 10 bases, with 16 bases between. In germline, CDR1 is LGHNA, CDR2 YNFKEQ. Generated by immunoSEQ multiplex PCR, the TCRdb table keeps only in-frame clones and is missing some. The sample lists about 70,000 clones, around 97% occurring once. This clone was observed a handful of times. This sequence joins TRBV4-2 and TRBJ1-4, with D possibly matching TRBD1 (6 bases). The specimen sequenced was T cells isolated from PBMCs. This clonotype was obtained from a human donor in good health. The CDR3 region is CASSREPTGRKLFF. The DNA for the CDR3 is TGTGCCAGCAGCCGAGAACCGACAGGTAGAAAACTGTTTTTT.